Listed here are 3 T cell receptor beta chains from one sample, sequenced in a study of beta chain features in type 1 diabetes. cDNA synthesis used the whole RNA isolate, giving expressed TCRB sequences. TCRdb's table, derived via immunoSEQ multiplex PCR, lists solely in-frame clones and lacks some. Among hundreds of thousands of clones listed, approximately 13% were seen once. The specimen sequenced was naive CD4+ T cells from blood. Receptors were obtained from a man aged 25 to 45 in good health.

The gene calls are TRBV5-6 and TRBJ2-4; D is perhaps TRBD1 (6 bases). Germline-derived CDR1 and CDR2 are SGHDT and YYEEEE. The CDR3 contains 13 residues. Trimming pared 0 bases from V and 6 bases from J, leaving 7 bases between. This chain's CDR3 is CASSLEGVNIQYF. In nucleotides, the CDR3 is TGTGCCAGCAGCTTGGAGGGGGTAAACATTCAGTACTTC.

V is TRBV15 and J is TRBJ2-1; 7 bases map to TRBD2. The CDR3 is made up of 18 amino acids. The germline V gene has CDR1 LNHNV and CDR2 YYDKDF (reference sequence). V lost 7 bases and J lost 1; bases outside the gene matches: 16. DNA of the CDR3: TGTGCCACCAACCAACGTACAATAGGACTAGGGTCCTACAATGAGCAGTTCTTC. Protein sequence: CATNQRTIGLGSYNEQFF.

This clone occurred a few times. The chain employs TRBV4-2 and TRBJ2-1; D is undetermined. V lost 0 bases and J 0 bases, leaving 12 bases between the germline ends. The CDR3 loop spans 17 amino acids. Per the germline V gene, CDR1 is LGHNA and CDR2 is YNFKEQ. CDR3 residues: CASSQDGPAASYNEQFF. Here the CDR3 DNA reads TGTGCCAGCAGCCAAGATGGGCCCGCGGCCTCCTACAATGAGCAGTTCTTC.